This entry is about one TCR beta chain. No antigen is known for it. Assay: immunoSEQ multiplex PCR; the TCRdb copy retains only in-frame clones and omits some. The sample yields approximately 42,000 clones, roughly 81% seen once. The entry originates in a study of STAT3 mutations in large granular lymphocyte leukemia. Study-wide results and caveats: Every T-cell large granular lymphocyte leukemia patient had at least one immunodominant TCR beta clonotype. Some patients had dominant TCR clones larger than their STAT3 mutant burden. After therapy, about 35% of the 18 patients switched clonotypes, all new clones STAT3 wild type.

Germline loops: CDR1 LNHDA, CDR2 SQIVND (reference sequence). The CDR3 has 13 amino acids. V was pared by 5 bases and J by 7 bases, with 12 bases between. Sequenced material: PBMCs. V is TRBV19 and J is TRBJ1-5; TRBD1 might be the D (5 bases). The TCR sequence derives from a human donor with T large granular lymphocyte leukemia. Some clones in this sample may be carry-over from other donors' samples. CDR3 residues: CASSPQEGQPQHF. The CDR3 DNA reads as TGTGCCAGTAGTCCCCAGGAGGGGCAGCCCCAGCATTTT. Variable domain in full (rest from reference TRBV19 and TRBJ1-5): DGGITQSPKYLFRKEGQNVTLSCEQNLNHDAMYWYRQDPGQGLRLIYYSQIVNDFQKGDIAEGYSVSREKKESFPLTVTSAQKNPTAFYLCASSPQEGQPQHFGDGTRLSIL.